This entry lists 10 T cell receptor beta chains sequenced from one sample in a study of tumor-infiltrating lymphocytes in localized non-small cell lung cancer. Libraries were prepared by immunoSEQ multiplex PCR; TCRdb keeps only in-frame clonotypes and omits some of them. The table lists about 12,000 clones, 60% to 85% of them singletons. Sequenced sample: lung tumor tissue. These receptors all come from a human donor with non-small cell lung cancer.

The gene calls are TRBV10-3 and TRBJ2-5; 10 bases agree with TRBD1. Germline loops: CDR1 ENHRY, CDR2 SYGVKD. The junction had 10 bases not matched to a gene; V was cut back by 4 bases and J by 5 bases. CDR3 length: 16 amino acids. The CDR3 spells CAISVGTGVEGETQYF. The CDR3 DNA is TGTGCCATCAGTGTGGGGACAGGGGTTGAAGGGGAGACCCAGTACTTC.

This clone showed up just once. The V gene is TRBV5-6, the J gene TRBJ2-5, with 8 bases aligning to TRBD1. This CDR3 is built from 15 residues. V lost 4 bases and J lost 5; bases outside the gene matches: 10. Germline CDR1 and CDR2: SGHDT and YYEEEE. CDR3 sequence: CASSVTGVGEETQYF. The CDR3 nucleotides read TGTGCCAGCAGCGTGACAGGGGTTGGTGAGGAGACCCAGTACTTC.

The sample holds a few counts of this clone. CDR3 bases: TGTGCCAGCAGTGAAGCTTGGCAGTCTGGGGCCAACGTCCTGACTTTC. It encodes CASSEAWQSGANVLTF. V and J are TRBV2 and TRBJ2-6; D ambiguous. V was trimmed by 0 bases and J by 1 base, leaving 7 bases between them. Germline V gives CDR1 SNHLY, CDR2 FYNNEI. The CDR3 has 16 residues.

On this clone itself: Other nucleotide sequences from this sample produce the same CDR3. The V and J genes are TRBV4-3 and TRBJ2-2; D is tentatively TRBD1 or TRBD2 (5 bases each). CDR1 LGHNA and CDR2 YSLEER come from the germline V gene. CDR3 size: 15 residues. With 2 bases removed from V and 1 base from J, the gap between germline ends came to 8 bases. CDR3 loop: CASSQRGGNTGELFF. The CDR3 nucleotides read TGCGCCAGCAGCCAACGTGGGGGGAACACCGGGGAGCTGTTTTTT.

V and J are TRBV11-2 and TRBJ2-5; a weak D match, TRBD2 (5 bases). The CDR3 consists of 14 residues. Germline lookup yields CDR1 SGHAT and CDR2 FQNNGV. V was clipped by 1 base and J by 3 bases, with 9 bases between them. Here the CDR3 reads CASSLVLREETQYF. CDR3 coding DNA: TGTGCCAGCAGCTTAGTTTTGCGGGAAGAGACCCAGTACTTC.

The chain recombines TRBV7-2 with TRBJ1-1; a possible D gene is TRBD1 (5 bases). V was trimmed by 1 base and J by 1 base, leaving 7 bases between them. This CDR3 has 14 residues. Germline values: CDR1 SGHTA, CDR2 FQGNSA. CDR3 DNA sequence: TGTGCCAGCAGCTTAGGCGGACAGAACACTGAAGCTTTCTTT. Protein: CASSLGGQNTEAFF.

The table lists this clone with a count of one. This chain joins TRBV4-3 and TRBJ1-3; D is undetermined. V shed 0 bases and J shed 4 bases, with 4 bases lying between them. Germline V lookup: CDR1 LGHNA, CDR2 YSLEER. The CDR3 runs to 13 residues. The CDR3 DNA reads TGCGCCAGCAGCCAAGACGCCGGAAACACCATATATTTT. Translation gives CASSQDAGNTIYF.

This chain uses TRBV27 with TRBJ2-3, with D possibly called TRBD1 or TRBD2 (6 bases each). The CDR3 covers 13 residues. V lost 10 bases and J lost 2, with 13 bases in between. Germline CDR1 and CDR2: MNHEY and SMNVEV (reference sequence). DNA of the CDR3: TGTGCCACAGAGGGGGGCAACACAGATACGCAGTATTTT. Translating it yields CATEGGNTDTQYF.

V usage is TRBV2 and J usage is TRBJ2-1, with TRBD2 matching over 10 bases. V trimming: 6 bases; J trimming: 5 bases; junction bases outside the gene matches: 10. The CDR3 has 16 residues. Germline CDR1 reads SNHLY; CDR2 reads FYNNEI. This CDR3 is CASSGIRTSGDNEQFF. The DNA for the CDR3 is TGTGCCAGCAGCGGGATTCGGACTAGCGGAGACAATGAGCAGTTCTTC.

The CDR3 bases are TGCGCCAGCACAGGGGGTGATACGCAGTATTTT. Its translation is CASTGGDTQYF. The chain carries TRBV5-1 and TRBJ2-3; 7 nucleotides line up with TRBD1. The junction had 1 base not matched to a gene; V was cut back by 6 bases and J by 6 bases. The CDR3 spans 11 residues. Germline V gene sequence: CDR1 SGHRS, CDR2 YFSETQ.